Following are 10 T cell receptor beta chains from one sample sequenced in a study of cytomegalovirus exposure and HLA in healthy donors. The PCR ran on 60 Vbeta and 13 Jbeta primers. Method: immunoSEQ multiplex PCR; TCRdb's copy keeps in-frame clones and lacks some. The table has over 110,000 clones, over 70% seen once. Sequencing was performed on PBMCs. Source of these receptors: a man between 18 and 35 years old in good health and CMV-seronegative.

Only a few counts were recorded for this clone. The chain is built from TRBV28 and TRBJ2-1, with 7 positions matching TRBD2. Trimming removed 4 bases from V and 5 bases from J; junction bases left unmatched: 8. CDR1 and CDR2 from the germline V gene are MDHEN and SYDVKM. The CDR3 sequence is 15 residues long. CDR3 sequence: CASSSISTSHNEQFF. The CDR3 region has the DNA TGTGCCAGCAGTTCTATATCGACTAGCCACAATGAGCAGTTCTTC.

This rearrangement joins TRBV19 to TRBJ1-1; 9 bases agree with TRBD1. CDR1 is LNHDA and CDR2 is SQIVND in the germline V gene (reference sequence). CDR3 length: 11 residues. J lost 10 bases, V lost 8 bases, and 5 bases had no gene match. CDR3 region: CASWDRVSAFF. In DNA, the CDR3 is TGTGCCAGTTGGGACAGGGTGTCAGCTTTCTTT.

This rearrangement joins TRBV5-5 to TRBJ1-1; D unclear. CDR1 and CDR2 (germline): SGHKS, YYEKEE (reference sequence). The CDR3 has 13 residues. Trimming removed 0 bases from V and 1 base from J, with 4 bases in between. The DNA of the CDR3 is TGTGCCAGCAGCTTGGAGCCGAACACTGAAGCTTTCTTT. Amino acids: CASSLEPNTEAFF.

The V gene is TRBV5-8, the J gene TRBJ2-1; the match to TRBD2 covers 9 bases. CDR1 is SGHTS, CDR2 YDEGEE, per germline. V lost 4 bases, J lost 7 bases, and 12 bases stayed unmatched. This CDR3 is 16 amino acids long. This CDR3 is CASSPNAGGPGNEQFF. CDR3 in DNA: TGTGCCAGCAGCCCAAACGCGGGGGGGCCGGGGAATGAGCAGTTCTTC.

The J gene is TRBJ1-6, the V gene TRBV19, with a possible D match to TRBD1 (5 bases). There are 16 residues in the CDR3. Germline CDR1 reads LNHDA; CDR2 reads SQIVND (reference sequence). Between the trimmed V and J ends, which lost 0 bases and 6 bases, there was a span of 12 bases. The CDR3 sequence: CASSIETGLLNSPLHF. The CDR3, as DNA: TGTGCCAGTAGTATAGAAACGGGACTGCTTAATTCACCCCTCCACTTT.

The chain employs TRBV6-4 and TRBJ1-1; D not certain. The CDR3 is made up of 13 amino acids. Trimming pared 2 bases from V and 5 bases from J, leaving 9 bases between. Germline CDR1 MRHNA, CDR2 SNTAGT. The CDR3 coding sequence is TGTGCCAGCAGTGACGCTCCGGGAACTGAAGCTTTCTTT. This translates into CASSDAPGTEAFF.

The rearrangement links TRBV7-2 to TRBJ2-4, with 8 bases fitting TRBD2. CDR3 length equals 14 residues. Germline values: CDR1 SGHTA, CDR2 FQGNSA. With 7 bases clipped from V and 4 bases from J, the junction kept 6 bases outside the gene matches. In DNA, the CDR3 is TGTGCCAGCACCCAACCGGGGGGGAAAAACATTCAGTACTTC. Its protein is CASTQPGGKNIQYF.

The chain joins TRBV9 to TRBJ2-3; 7 nucleotides align to TRBD2. The CDR3 has 17 amino acids. The ends lost 3 bases at V and 0 bases at J; junction bases unmatched: 10. Germline V lookup: CDR1 SGDLS, CDR2 YYNGEE. The CDR3, as DNA: TGTGCCAGCAGCGGCCGTGCCGGTAGCGGGAGCACAGATACGCAGTATTTT. Its translation: CASSGRAGSGSTDTQYF.

The chain has TRBV7-2 and TRBJ1-3; 8 nucleotides line up with TRBD1. The CDR3 covers 15 residues. Per the germline V gene, CDR1 is SGHTA and CDR2 is FQGNSA. V dropped 7 bases and J dropped 9; count of bases not matched to a gene: 14. The CDR3 bases are TGTGCCAGCAACCCTCCCGGACAGGGCGGTAGCACCATATATTTT. This gives the protein CASNPPGQGGSTIYF.

The rearrangement links TRBV11-3 to TRBJ2-3, with 7 positions matching TRBD1. The CDR3 is made up of 15 amino acids. V gave up 5 bases and J gave up 3 bases; unmatched junction bases: 8. Per germline, CDR1 SGHNT and CDR2 YENEEA. The CDR3 bases are TGTGCCAGCAGCCCCGGGACAGAATTTACAGATACGCAGTATTTT. Its protein is CASSPGTEFTDTQYF.